Listed below are T cell receptor beta chains from one sample, sequenced in a study of shared T cell receptors in the human thymus. This table comes from immunoSEQ multiplex PCR, and its TCRdb copy is limited to in-frame clones, with some not included. The repertoire holds about 660,000 clones, with 88% as singletons. These records were also assigned to another study, of human thymus T cells.

What was sequenced was thymocytes. These receptors originate from a boy in the first two years of life with a congenital heart defect. Both conserved end residues are part of each CDR3. D genes are given only for firm matches. Clone size is stated in some rows and not others, as once, few, many or a class when expanded.

size	D	J	V	CDR3	DNA
NA	NA	TRBJ1-1	TRBV6-5	CASSNGGCRDTEAFF	TGTGCCAGCAGCAACGGGGGGTGCCGGGACACTGAAGCTTTCTTT
once	NA	TRBJ1-4	TRBV19	CASSPRGVIGANEKLFF	TGTGCCAGTAGTCCCCGGGGGGTTATAGGAGCTAATGAAAAACTGTTTTTT
NA	TRBD2	TRBJ2-7	TRBV11-3	CASSLAVRREGRDEQYF	TGTGCCAGCAGCTTAGCCGTCAGGCGGGAGGGCCGGGACGAGCAGTACTTC
NA	TRBD1	TRBJ2-7	TRBV10-2	CASRFPGTGETYEQYF	TGCGCCAGCAGATTCCCCGGGACAGGGGAAACCTACGAGCAGTACTTC
NA	NA	TRBJ1-1	TRBV27	CASSAHTGRTEAFF	TGTGCCAGCAGTGCCCACACAGGACGCACTGAAGCTTTCTTT
few	NA	TRBJ2-7	TRBV27	CASSALPRRRRAYEQYF	TGTGCCAGCAGTGCCCTCCCCCGAAGGAGGAGGGCCTACGAGCAGTACTTC
NA	TRBD2	TRBJ2-7	TRBV5-7	CASSWPQGGYEQYF	TGTGCCAGCAGCTGGCCGCAGGGAGGGTACGAGCAGTACTTC
NA	TRBD1	TRBJ1-4	TRBV4-3	CASSQQGVAKLFF	TGCGCCAGCAGCCAGCAGGGGGTGGCAAAACTGTTTTTT
NA	TRBD1	TRBJ1-6	TRBV5-1	CASNTGTGDRAPLHF	TGCGCCAGCAACACCGGGACAGGGGACCGAGCACCCCTCCACTTT
NA	TRBD2	TRBJ2-7	TRBV28	CASSSSSGRVGYEQYF	TGTGCCAGCAGCTCCTCTAGCGGGAGGGTCGGGTACGAGCAGTACTTC
once	NA	TRBJ2-5	TRBV5-6	CASSSKRGRQETQYF	TGTGCCAGCAGCTCAAAAAGGGGCAGACAAGAGACCCAGTACTTC
NA	NA	TRBJ2-7	TRBV5-4	CASSRTGRSHEQYF	TGTGCCAGCAGCCGCACCGGGAGATCCCACGAGCAGTACTTC
NA	NA	TRBJ2-1	TRBV7-4	CASSPDGDEQFF	TGTGCCAGCAGCCCCGACGGGGATGAGCAGTTCTTC
NA	NA	TRBJ1-2	TRBV19	CASSIRQGDYGYTF	TGTGCCAGTAGTATCCGGCAGGGTGACTATGGCTACACCTTC